This entry features one T cell receptor (beta chain) sequence. Germline V gives CDR1 SEHNR, CDR2 FQNEAQ (reference sequence). The CDR3 length is 13 residues. Trimming stripped 4 bases from V and 5 bases from J, with 11 bases between. The data were taken from a study of blood T cell repertoires in COVID-19. Overall study context: The origin of the acute and convalescent COVID-19 samples was the United States, Italy and Spain. Sources were T cells, B-cell-depleted T cells, or PBMCs; the material itself was cDNA or gDNA.

Under the authors' procedure: Amplifying reference gene primers gave estimates of nucleated cell counts. This table comes from immunoSEQ multiplex PCR, and its TCRdb copy is limited to in-frame clones, with some not included. D and trimming were read from the DNA, whereas the V and J calls and clone size are those reported in that table. The sample holds over 110,000 clones, approximately 86% seen once. The chain links TRBV7-9 to TRBJ1-2; no definite D call. The material sequenced was peripheral blood. This TCR was sampled from a man in his 70s with acute or convalescent COVID-19. The CDR3 region has the DNA TGTGCCAGCAGCTCCCCCCTTACTTATGGCTACACCTTC. Translating gives CASSSPLTYGYTF.